One sample yielded the 9 T cell receptor beta chains listed below, sequenced in a study of blood T cell repertoires in COVID-19. Clones were sequenced by immunoSEQ multiplex PCR, and TCRdb holds only the in-frame ones, with some missing. Altogether about 430,000 clones are present, 80% to 90% being singletons, with the ten largest covering 1% to 1.3%. Sequencing used PBMCs or T cells enriched from blood (not recorded which). Receptor source: a man aged 30 to 39 who had recovered from COVID-19.

The genes are TRBV10-3 and TRBJ1-5; D ambiguous. Trimming removed 3 bases at V and 6 bases at J, with 12 bases between. The CDR3 loop spans 14 amino acids. Germline V gene lookup returns CDR1 ENHRY and CDR2 SYGVKD. CDR3 DNA sequence: TGTGCCATCAGTGACGGAGGTGTGAGTCAGCCCCAGCATTTT. Protein sequence: CAISDGGVSQPQHF.

The chain employs TRBV3-1 (or the pseudogene TRBV3-2) and TRBJ2-7; 11 bases line up with TRBD1. V lost 4 bases, J lost 5 bases, and 4 bases stayed unmatched. CDR1 and CDR2 (germline): LGHDT, YNNKEL (reference sequence). The CDR3 covers 14 residues. The CDR3, as DNA: TGTGCCAGCAGCCCCGGGACAGGGGGTGACGAGCAGTACTTC. This encodes CASSPGTGGDEQYF.

To note about this clone: One end of the junction fails to match germline, which may point to a read error. This rearrangement joins TRBV28 to TRBJ2-7, with 9 nucleotides matching TRBD1. The germline V gene encodes CDR1 MDHEN and CDR2 SYDVKM. CDR3 length: 16 residues. CDR3 sequence: CASRNSPGQGIYGQYF. CDR3 nucleotide sequence: TGTGCCAGCAGAAATTCTCCGGGACAGGGAATTTACGGGCAGTACTTC.

V and J are TRBV5-4 and TRBJ2-3; D possibly corresponds to TRBD2 (6 bases). The V end was cut by 1 base, the J end by 4 bases, with 10 bases between. Germline V gene sequence: CDR1 SGHNT, CDR2 YYREEE (reference sequence). The CDR3 extends over 14 amino acids. CDR3 loop: CASSLKLAADTQYF. The CDR3 bases are TGTGCCAGCAGCTTGAAACTAGCCGCAGATACGCAGTATTTT.

The chain is built from TRBV24-1 and TRBJ1-2; 8 bases are shared with TRBD1. Germline-derived CDR1 and CDR2 are KGHDR and SFDVKD. The CDR3 is 13 amino acids. V trimming: 6 bases; J trimming: 7 bases; junction bases outside the gene matches: 6. CDR3 DNA sequence: TGTGCCACCAGTTATACAGGGGGATCTGGCTACACCTTC. Translating it yields CATSYTGGSGYTF.

The chain's CDR3 is CAWRREDNEQFF. The CDR3 DNA reads as TGTGCCTGGCGCCGGGAGGACAATGAGCAGTTCTTC. The rearrangement links TRBV30 to TRBJ2-1, with 7 bases identical to TRBD2. Per the germline V gene, CDR1 is GTSNPN and CDR2 is SVGIG (reference sequence). The CDR3 length is 12 residues. With 5 bases clipped from V and 5 bases from J, the junction kept 3 bases outside the gene matches.

J is TRBJ2-1 and V is TRBV24-1; the match to TRBD2 covers 9 bases. V dropped 4 bases and J dropped 0; count of bases not matched to a gene: 12. This CDR3 has 19 residues. In germline, CDR1 is KGHDR, CDR2 SFDVKD. The CDR3 nucleotides are TGTGCCACCAGTGACCCTAGGTCCCGGCGGGAGGGCTCCTACAATGAGCAGTTCTTC. Translating it yields CATSDPRSRREGSYNEQFF.

V and J are TRBV27 and TRBJ2-1; tentative D call: TRBD2 (6 bases). Germline loops: CDR1 MNHEY, CDR2 SMNVEV (reference sequence). The V and J ends lost 3 bases and 9 bases respectively, with 9 bases between them. The CDR3 has 12 residues. CDR3 region: CASSFQEGEQFF. Written as DNA, the CDR3 is TGTGCCAGCAGTTTTCAGGAGGGTGAGCAGTTCTTC.

As DNA, the CDR3 is TGTGCCAGCAGTTACGAGGGAGAGACTGAAGCTTTCTTT. This codes for CASSYEGETEAFF. The V gene is TRBV6-5, the J gene TRBJ1-1; D gene uncertain. The ends were cut back, 2 bases at V and 5 bases at J, with 9 bases in the middle. Germline V gives CDR1 MNHEY, CDR2 SVGAGI. There are 13 residues in the CDR3.